A single sample is the source of the 14 T cell receptor beta chains below, sequenced in a study of blood T cell repertoires in COVID-19. Assay: immunoSEQ multiplex PCR; the TCRdb copy retains only in-frame clones and omits some. Counted here are about 120,000 clones, over 65% occurring once; the ten biggest clones make up 3.9%. The material sequenced was peripheral blood. The receptors come from a man between 60 and 70 years old with acute or convalescent COVID-19.

The genes are TRBV3-1 (or the pseudogene TRBV3-2) and TRBJ1-2; 7 bases agree with TRBD1. The CDR3 consists of 16 residues. Germline V gene sequence: CDR1 LGHDT, CDR2 YNNKEL (reference sequence). The V gene end was trimmed by 4 bases and the J gene end by 4 bases; junction bases not matched to a gene: 12. CDR3 sequence: CASSPSGAGGGYGYTF. CDR3 sequence (DNA): TGTGCCAGCAGCCCCTCAGGGGCAGGGGGTGGCTATGGCTACACCTTC.

The chain links TRBV3-1 (or the pseudogene TRBV3-2) to TRBJ1-2; 7 bases are a match to TRBD1. This CDR3 is built from 14 residues. J gave up 6 bases and V 0 bases, and 4 bases lay outside the gene matches. Per germline, CDR1 LGHDT and CDR2 YNNKEL (reference sequence). CDR3 sequence: CASSQDLQGNGYTF. Here the CDR3 DNA reads TGTGCCAGCAGCCAAGATCTACAGGGGAATGGCTACACCTTC.

This clone was picked up one time. The J gene is TRBJ1-5, the V gene TRBV19; the match to TRBD1 covers 7 bases. This CDR3 has 14 amino acids. Trimming took 4 bases from V and 7 from J; bases not matched to a gene: 7. Germline CDR1 LNHDA, CDR2 SQIVND (reference sequence). Here the CDR3 reads CASSSRGGGQPQHF. The CDR3 DNA is TGTGCCAGTAGTAGTAGAGGGGGCGGCCAGCCCCAGCATTTT.

The chain's CDR3 is CASSRPGSLFF. In DNA, the CDR3 is TGTGCCAGCAGCCGCCCAGGGTCACTGTTTTTT. The chain employs TRBV28 and TRBJ1-4, with D possibly TRBD1 on 5 matching bases. CDR1 and CDR2 from the germline V gene are MDHEN and SYDVKM. The V end lost 6 bases, the J end lost 13 bases, and 12 bases lay between the germline ends. This CDR3 comprises 11 residues.

This chain links TRBV7-2 with TRBJ2-5; weak D call: TRBD1 (6 bases). Germline V gives CDR1 SGHTA, CDR2 FQGNSA. Trimming removed 5 bases from V and 1 base from J, with 14 bases in between. The CDR3 extends over 15 amino acids. The CDR3 here is CASSIGQPPQETQYF. For the CDR3, the DNA is TGTGCCAGCAGCATCGGACAGCCTCCCCAAGAGACCCAGTACTTC.

The chain uses TRBV24-1 and TRBJ1-5; 8 nucleotides match TRBD1. Germline loops: CDR1 KGHDR, CDR2 SFDVKD. V lost 2 bases to trimming and J lost 7 bases; unmatched junction nucleotides: 12. The CDR3 totals 17 residues. As DNA, the CDR3 is TGTGCCACCAGTGATTCACAGGGGGGCAGGCTTGGCCAGCCCCAGCATTTT. It yields the protein CATSDSQGGRLGQPQHF.

This sequence joins TRBV28 and TRBJ2-7; D call uncertain. The CDR3 totals 13 residues. CDR1 is MDHEN, CDR2 SYDVKM, per germline. Trimming removed 7 bases at V and 3 bases at J, with 13 bases between. This CDR3 reads CASMQGGFYEQYF. CDR3 nucleotide sequence: TGTGCCAGCATGCAAGGCGGATTCTACGAGCAGTACTTC.

The rearrangement joins TRBV6-2 or TRBV6-3 to TRBJ1-1; D is unclear. V was cut by 3 bases and J by 3 bases, with 11 bases left in between. This CDR3 contains 14 residues. Looked up from germline, CDR1 is MNHEY and CDR2 is SVGEGT. The CDR3 coding sequence is TGTGCCAGCAGTTATTCACCCGGGGACACTGAAGCTTTCTTT. Its translation: CASSYSPGDTEAFF.

This clone came up a few times. Other nucleotide sequences in the sample specify the same CDR3. The V call is TRBV19, the J call TRBJ2-2, with TRBD2 identical over 11 bases. The CDR3 is 16 residues long. Germline CDR1 reads LNHDA; CDR2 reads SQIVND (reference sequence). Unmatched junction bases numbered 4, after V lost 5 bases and J lost 2 bases. The CDR3 coding sequence is TGTGCCAGTAGTCCGGGACTAGCGGTTAACACCGGGGAGCTGTTTTTT. It translates to CASSPGLAVNTGELFF.

A note on this clone: This CDR3 is also generated by other DNA sequences in the sample. The rearrangement joins TRBV4-1 to TRBJ2-1; 10 bases fit TRBD2. V gave up 4 bases and J gave up 2 bases; unmatched junction bases: 2. This CDR3 spans 15 amino acids. Germline V gene sequence: CDR1 MGHRA, CDR2 YSYEKL. The DNA for the CDR3 is TGCGCCAGCAGCCCAGGACTAGCGGCCTACAATGAGCAGTTCTTC. Protein: CASSPGLAAYNEQFF.

The chain carries TRBV24-1 and TRBJ2-1; 12 bases fit TRBD2. This CDR3 is 16 amino acids long. Germline V gene lookup returns CDR1 KGHDR and CDR2 SFDVKD. After removal of 4 bases from V and 7 bases from J, the junction contained 7 bases not matched to a gene. The CDR3 reads CATSDPSGRARNEQFF. As DNA, the CDR3 is TGTGCCACCAGTGACCCTAGCGGGAGGGCCAGGAATGAGCAGTTCTTC.

Written as DNA, the CDR3 is TGTGCCAGCAGCCCCCGGGCACTAGCGGAGAGGAGCTCCTACGAGCAGTACTTC. This translates into CASSPRALAERSSYEQYF. The chain couples TRBV6-2 or TRBV6-3 to TRBJ2-7; 8 nucleotides match TRBD2. CDR1 is MNHEY, CDR2 SVGEGT, per germline. The CDR3 spans 18 residues. V lost 6 bases to trimming and J lost 0 bases; unmatched junction nucleotides: 16.

The V and J genes are TRBV19 and TRBJ1-2, with D tentatively TRBD1 (6 bases). V was shortened by 7 bases and J by 5 bases, with 11 bases between the two germline ends. In germline, CDR1 is LNHDA, CDR2 SQIVND (reference sequence). CDR3 length equals 12 residues. This CDR3 is CASTPGDYGYTF. In DNA, the CDR3 is TGTGCCAGTACCCCAGGGGATTATGGCTACACCTTC.

To note about this clone: The junction departs from the called germline gene at one end, perhaps through a read error. The chain combines TRBV5-1 with TRBJ2-6; TRBD1 agrees at 8 bases. Germline V CDR1 and CDR2: SGHRS, YFSETQ. The CDR3 is 17 amino acids. CDR3 amino acids: CASSLTTGAGGANVLTF. CDR3 bases: TGCGCCAGCAGTTTGACGACAGGGGCCGGTGGGGCCAACGTTCTGACTTTC.